Sequencing of this T cell receptor beta chain was carried out in a study of T cells after yellow fever vaccination. TCRdb re-analysed the 5' RACE reads in MiXCR, keeping a single row per CDR3 protein. This sample has 65,000 to 90,000 distinct CDR3 sequences, with roughly 7.4% found just once. In this sample, this clonotype turned up a few times. Germline CDR1 and CDR2: LNHDA and SQIVND (reference sequence). The CDR3 runs to 13 residues. Trimming cost V 7 bases and J 0 bases, with 7 bases left between them. The sequencing used CD8+ T cells sorted from PBMCs, collected on the day of the yellow fever booster vaccination. The V call is TRBV19, the J call TRBJ2-1; no clear D gene. The sequence was obtained from a man aged 25-45 years who received the YFV17D yellow fever vaccine. CDR3 nucleotide sequence: TGTGCCAGTACCCCGACCTCCTACAATGAGCAGTTCTTC. This gives the protein CASTPTSYNEQFF.